The rows below give T cell receptor beta chains drawn from one sample of a study of blood T cell repertoires in COVID-19. Generated by immunoSEQ multiplex PCR, the TCRdb table keeps only in-frame clones and is missing some. Here the sample spans 25,000 to 30,000 clones, about 90% being singletons. Sequenced material: peripheral blood. Receptors were obtained from a human donor in a cohort sampled during active COVID-19. Each CDR3 is given without its conserved first and last residue.

V gene	J gene	CDR3 protein
TRBV19	TRBJ2-1	ASNPRQGMVEQF
TRBV10-3	TRBJ2-5	AGAPAGAKETQY
TRBV4-3	TRBJ1-4	ASSQLHRVGDEKLF
TRBV11-2	TRBJ2-7	ASSYQQGWEQY
TRBV6-6	TRBJ1-1	ASSTTSRTINTEAF
TRBV4-1	TRBJ2-1	ASSPPSLLAGGHHNEQF
TRBV18	TRBJ2-5	ASSSTRGETQY
TRBV7-2	TRBJ1-1	ASSLGGTGGLFAEAF
TRBV3-1/TRBV3-2	TRBJ2-5	ASSPTSGSETQY
TRBV11-2	TRBJ1-2	ASSLGQYYGYT
TRBV12-3/TRBV12-4	TRBJ2-7	ASSLAQYYEQY
TRBV2	TRBJ1-1	ASSEARGAEAF
TRBV5-1	TRBJ2-5	ASSLADIHQETQY
TRBV18	TRBJ1-1	ASTALNTEAF
TRBV5-8	TRBJ2-5	ASSRLEGETQY
TRBV30	TRBJ1-2	AWSKGGQGASGYT
TRBV28	TRBJ1-1	ASRNAFGGEATEAF
TRBV19	TRBJ2-7	ASSQGPYEQY
TRBV27	TRBJ1-1	ASRPGQGAPLNTEAF
TRBV29-1	TRBJ1-2	SVSTGGFYSYGYT
TRBV7-9	TRBJ1-5	ASSLFRGRNNQPQH
TRBV5-1	TRBJ1-4	ASSSGGRNEKLF
TRBV7-3	TRBJ2-3	ASSFDRGVVDTQY
TRBV29-1	TRBJ2-7	SVVTRGYEQY
TRBV5-4	TRBJ2-2	ASSLHSGGSTGELF
TRBV27	TRBJ1-2	ASRSGSSGYT
TRBV9	TRBJ2-5	ASSVEWRQETQY
TRBV7-2	TRBJ2-1	ASSLEAGVRHEQF
TRBV19	TRBJ2-3	ASSKTLAGGLTDTQY
TRBV7-8	TRBJ2-1	ASSSTNEQF
TRBV29-1	TRBJ1-1	SVGNRANTEAF
TRBV6-2/TRBV6-3	TRBJ2-5	ASSHGLAGGEETQY
TRBV12-5	TRBJ1-1	ASGLVVGSQVPEAF
TRBV5-6	TRBJ1-5	ASSERTGQPQH
TRBV4-2	TRBJ2-1	ASSRAADRGNEQF
TRBV6-5	TRBJ2-5	ASSYSYQQETQY
TRBV10-3	TRBJ1-5	AIQDSLGQPQH
TRBV15	TRBJ2-5	ATSKTQGHQETQY
TRBV9	TRBJ2-3	ASSALGGLGTDTQY
TRBV10-3	TRBJ2-1	AISATSGGNEQF
TRBV3-1/TRBV3-2	TRBJ2-2	ASSFRAGQGTGELF
TRBV5-1	TRBJ1-1	ASSYAGQGTEAF
TRBV5-8	TRBJ2-1	ASAPAQGGYNEQF
TRBV7-6	TRBJ1-1	ASSAGQRNTEAF
TRBV7-9	TRBJ2-3	ASSLFSVGDTQY
TRBV3-1/TRBV3-2	TRBJ1-1	ASGHRVLNTEAF
TRBV6-4	TRBJ2-1	ASSLREHNEQF
TRBV12-3/TRBV12-4	TRBJ1-2	ASLRHYGYT
TRBV11-1	TRBJ2-1	ASSLSTRGEQF
TRBV4-1	TRBJ2-3	ASSRRDSLTDTQY
TRBV7-3	TRBJ2-3	ASSLGLAGADTQY
TRBV4-2	TRBJ2-1	ASSQDEAKSYNEQF
TRBV20-1	TRBJ2-3	RASGGVTQY